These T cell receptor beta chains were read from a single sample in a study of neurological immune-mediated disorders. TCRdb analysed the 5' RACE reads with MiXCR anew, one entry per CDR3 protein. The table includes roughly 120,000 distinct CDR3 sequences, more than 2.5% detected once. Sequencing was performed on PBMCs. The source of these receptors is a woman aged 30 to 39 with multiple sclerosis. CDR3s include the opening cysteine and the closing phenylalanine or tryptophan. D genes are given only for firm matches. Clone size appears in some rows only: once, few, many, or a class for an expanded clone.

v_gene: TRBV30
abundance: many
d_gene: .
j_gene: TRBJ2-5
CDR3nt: TGTGCCTGGAGTGTCTCCGGTCCGACGGAGACCCAGTACTTC
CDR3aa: CAWSVSGPTETQYF

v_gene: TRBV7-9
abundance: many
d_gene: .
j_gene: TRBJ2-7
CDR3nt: TGTGCCAGCAGCCTCCCGACAGCCTCCTACGAGCAGTACTTC
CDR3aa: CASSLPTASYEQYF

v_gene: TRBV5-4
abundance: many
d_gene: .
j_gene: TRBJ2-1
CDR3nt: TGTGCCAGCAGTCCGGGGAACAATGAGCAGTTCTTC
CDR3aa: CASSPGNNEQFF

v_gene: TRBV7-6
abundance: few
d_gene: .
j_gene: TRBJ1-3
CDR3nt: TGTGCCAGCAGCGGTCAAACAGGGACTGGAAACACCATATATTTT
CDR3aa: CASSGQTGTGNTIYF

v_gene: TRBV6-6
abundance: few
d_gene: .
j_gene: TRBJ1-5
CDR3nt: TGTGCCAGCGTCTCCTCAGGAAAAGGGTATAGCAATCAGCCCCAGCATTTT
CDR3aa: CASVSSGKGYSNQPQHF

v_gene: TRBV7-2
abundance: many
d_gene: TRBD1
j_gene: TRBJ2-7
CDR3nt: TGTGCCAGCAGCTTAGTGAGTACAGGGGCACCCTACGAGCAGTACTTC
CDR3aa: CASSLVSTGAPYEQYF

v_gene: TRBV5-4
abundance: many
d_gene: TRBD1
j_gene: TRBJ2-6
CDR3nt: TGTGCCAGCAGCCACGACAGGGATGGCGCTGGGGCCAACGTCCTGACTTTC
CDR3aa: CASSHDRDGAGANVLTF

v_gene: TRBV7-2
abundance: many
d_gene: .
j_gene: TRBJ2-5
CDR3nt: TGTGCCAGCAGCTTCCGGGGCGGGAAAGAGACCCAGTACTTC
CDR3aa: CASSFRGGKETQYF

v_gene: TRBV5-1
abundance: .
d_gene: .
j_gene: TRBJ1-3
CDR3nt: TGCGCCAGCAGCTTGGACACATCCTCTGGAAACACCATATATTTT
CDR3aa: CASSLDTSSGNTIYF

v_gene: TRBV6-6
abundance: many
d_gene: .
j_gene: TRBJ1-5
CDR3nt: TGTGCCAGCAGTTACGGGCATGGGGATCAGCCCCAGCATTTT
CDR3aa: CASSYGHGDQPQHF

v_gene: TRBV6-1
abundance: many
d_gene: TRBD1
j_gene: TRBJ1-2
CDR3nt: TGTGCCAGCAACGGACAGGCCTATGGCTACACCTTC
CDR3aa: CASNGQAYGYTF

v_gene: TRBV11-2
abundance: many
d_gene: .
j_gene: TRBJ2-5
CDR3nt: TGTGCCAGCAGCTTAGTCGGGGGCCCTAAGACCCAGTACTTC
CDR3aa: CASSLVGGPKTQYF

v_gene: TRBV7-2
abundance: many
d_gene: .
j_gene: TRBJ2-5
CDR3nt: TGCGCCAGCAGCTTGGACGGGACCCAGTACTTC
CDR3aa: CASSLDGTQYF

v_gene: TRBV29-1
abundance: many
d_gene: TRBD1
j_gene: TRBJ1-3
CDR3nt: TGCAGCGTTCCAGGGGGCTCTGGAAACACCATATATTTT
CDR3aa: CSVPGGSGNTIYF

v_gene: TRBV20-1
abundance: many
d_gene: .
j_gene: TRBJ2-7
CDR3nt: TGCAGTGCTAGGGGCCAGAAATTTTTCTACGAGCAGTACTTC
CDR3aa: CSARGQKFFYEQYF

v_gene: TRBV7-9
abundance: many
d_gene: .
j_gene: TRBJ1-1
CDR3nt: TGTGCCAGCAGCTTAGGGGGCCAAGCTTTCTTT
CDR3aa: CASSLGGQAFF

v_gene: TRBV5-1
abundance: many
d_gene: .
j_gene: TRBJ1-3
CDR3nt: TGCGCCAGCAGTCCCGACAGTTACTCTGGAAACACCATATATTTT
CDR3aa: CASSPDSYSGNTIYF

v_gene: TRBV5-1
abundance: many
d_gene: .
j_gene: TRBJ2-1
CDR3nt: TGCGCCAGCAGCTTAGGAGCGAATGAGCAGTTCTTC
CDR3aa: CASSLGANEQFF

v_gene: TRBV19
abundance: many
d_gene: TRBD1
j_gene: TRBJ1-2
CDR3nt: TGTGCCAGTAGTATAGATCCCTCCAGGGGGAAGGATGGCTACACCTTC
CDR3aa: CASSIDPSRGKDGYTF

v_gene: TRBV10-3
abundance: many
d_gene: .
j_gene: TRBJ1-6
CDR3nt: TGTGCCATCAGTGAGTCCGGGGACCGCTCCTATAATTCACCCCTCCACTTT
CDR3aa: CAISESGDRSYNSPLHF

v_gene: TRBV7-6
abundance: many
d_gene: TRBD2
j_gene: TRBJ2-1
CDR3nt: TGTGCCAGCAGCTTCGCGGGGGGTTACAATGAGCAGTTCTTC
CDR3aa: CASSFAGGYNEQFF

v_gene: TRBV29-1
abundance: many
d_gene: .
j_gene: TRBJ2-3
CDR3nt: TGCAGCGTCCTAGGCCGAGACAGGTTCCCTGGGAAAGATACGCAGTATTTT
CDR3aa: CSVLGRDRFPGKDTQYF

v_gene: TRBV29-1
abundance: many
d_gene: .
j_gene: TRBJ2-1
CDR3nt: TGCAGCGTTGAAAACTGGGGCGAGCAGTTCTTC
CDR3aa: CSVENWGEQFF

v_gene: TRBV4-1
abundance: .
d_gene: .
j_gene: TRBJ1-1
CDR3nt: TGCGCCAGCAGCCAAGAAGGAGGGTACACTGAAGCTTTCTTT
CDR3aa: CASSQEGGYTEAFF

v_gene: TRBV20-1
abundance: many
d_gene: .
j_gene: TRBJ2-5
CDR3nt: TGCAGTGCTAGCTTTCCCCAGGGAGAGACCCAGTACTTC
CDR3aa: CSASFPQGETQYF

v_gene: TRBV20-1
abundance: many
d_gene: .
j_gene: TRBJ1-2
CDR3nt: TGCAGTGCTAGAGATTTGCTGAGGGCTAACTATGGCTACACCTTC
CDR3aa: CSARDLLRANYGYTF

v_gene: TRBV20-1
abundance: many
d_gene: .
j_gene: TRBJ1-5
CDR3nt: TGCAGTGCTAGGCTGGGGCGAGATCAGCCCCAGCATTTT
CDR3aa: CSARLGRDQPQHF

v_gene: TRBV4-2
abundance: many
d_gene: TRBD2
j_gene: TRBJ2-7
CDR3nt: TGTGCCAGCAGCCAAGGCCCTAGCGGTCGATTTTCCGCCTACGAGCAGTACTTC
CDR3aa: CASSQGPSGRFSAYEQYF

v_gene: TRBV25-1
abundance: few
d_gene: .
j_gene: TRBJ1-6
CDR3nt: TGTGCCAGCAGCACCGGGACGCGTCTTAATTCACCCCTCCACTTT
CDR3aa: CASSTGTRLNSPLHF

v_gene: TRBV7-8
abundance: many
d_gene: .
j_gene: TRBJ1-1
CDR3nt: TGTGCCAGCGGCAACACTGAAGCTTTCTTT
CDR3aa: CASGNTEAFF

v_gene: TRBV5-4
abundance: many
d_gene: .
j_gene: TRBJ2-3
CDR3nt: TGTGCCAGCAGCTTTAACGGGGTATTCTACGATACGCAGTATTTT
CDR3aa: CASSFNGVFYDTQYF

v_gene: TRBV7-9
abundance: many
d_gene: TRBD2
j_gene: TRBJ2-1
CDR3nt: TGTGCCAGCAGCAGAATAGCGGGGGGGCCGGAGGAGCAGTTCTTC
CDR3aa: CASSRIAGGPEEQFF

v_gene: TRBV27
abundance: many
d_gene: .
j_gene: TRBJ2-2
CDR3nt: TGTGCCAGCAGTTTAATGGCGAGGGGCGCAGGCACCGGGGAGCTGTTTTTT
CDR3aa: CASSLMARGAGTGELFF

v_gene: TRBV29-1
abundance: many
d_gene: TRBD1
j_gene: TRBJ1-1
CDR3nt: TGCAGCGTTGAAGTCTCAGGGGGCACGGCTGAAGCTTTCTTT
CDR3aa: CSVEVSGGTAEAFF

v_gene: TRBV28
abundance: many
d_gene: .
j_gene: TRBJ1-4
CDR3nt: TGTGCCAGCAGTCCCCTTGGGCTACTGGTCGAAAAACTGTTTTTT
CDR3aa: CASSPLGLLVEKLFF

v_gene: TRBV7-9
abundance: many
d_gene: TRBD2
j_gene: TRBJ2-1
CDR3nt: TGTGCCAGCAGCTTCGGGCGGGAGGGGAGGAATGAGCAGTTCTTC
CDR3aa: CASSFGREGRNEQFF

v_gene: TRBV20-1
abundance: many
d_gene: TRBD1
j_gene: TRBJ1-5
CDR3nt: TGCAGTGCAATTCCGGGACAGGGCAGACAGCCCCAGCATTTT
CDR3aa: CSAIPGQGRQPQHF

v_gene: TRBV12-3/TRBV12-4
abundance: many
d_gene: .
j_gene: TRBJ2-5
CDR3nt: TGTGCCAGCAGTCCGACAGCGCAAGAGACCCAGTACTTC
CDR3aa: CASSPTAQETQYF

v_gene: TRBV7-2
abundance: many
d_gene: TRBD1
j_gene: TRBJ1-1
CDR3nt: TGTGCCAGCAGAAAGGACAGGGCGAACACTGAAGCTTTCTTT
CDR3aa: CASRKDRANTEAFF

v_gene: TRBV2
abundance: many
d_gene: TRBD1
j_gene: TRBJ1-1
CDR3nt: TGTGCCAGCTCTATTTCGACAGGGCCCACTGAAGCTTTCTTT
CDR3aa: CASSISTGPTEAFF

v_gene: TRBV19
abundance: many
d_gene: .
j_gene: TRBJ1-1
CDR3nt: TGTGCCAGTAGTATCCAAGGCGGTGTAGAAAACACTGAAGCTTTCTTT
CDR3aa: CASSIQGGVENTEAFF

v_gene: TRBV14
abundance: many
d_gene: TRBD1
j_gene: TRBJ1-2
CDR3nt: TGTGCCAGCAGCCCGCAGGGGGCCCCCATTAATTATGGCTACACCTTC
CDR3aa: CASSPQGAPINYGYTF

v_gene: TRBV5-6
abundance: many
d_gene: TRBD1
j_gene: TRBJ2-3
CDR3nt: TGTGCCAGCAGCCCGAGGGGGCGTACAGATACGCAGTATTTT
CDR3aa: CASSPRGRTDTQYF

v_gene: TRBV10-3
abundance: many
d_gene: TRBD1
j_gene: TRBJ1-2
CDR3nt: TGTGCCATCAGTGAGGGACAGGGTGACACCTTC
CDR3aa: CAISEGQGDTF

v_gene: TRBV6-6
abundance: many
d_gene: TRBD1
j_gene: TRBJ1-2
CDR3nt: TGTGCCAGCAGTTCCGAGACAGGGGGTTATGGCTACACCTTC
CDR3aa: CASSSETGGYGYTF

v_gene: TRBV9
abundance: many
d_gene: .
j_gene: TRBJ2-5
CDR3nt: TGTGCCAGCAGCATCCAAGGGCGGCGGGAGACCCAGTACTTC
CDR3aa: CASSIQGRRETQYF

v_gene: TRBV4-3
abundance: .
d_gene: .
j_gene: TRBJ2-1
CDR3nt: TGCGCCAGCAGCCAAGATCGATCCAATGAGCAGTTCTTC
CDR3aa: CASSQDRSNEQFF

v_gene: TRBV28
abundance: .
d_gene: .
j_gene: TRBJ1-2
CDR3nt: TGTGCCAGCACCATGGGGGGTCATGGCTACACCTTC
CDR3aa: CASTMGGHGYTF

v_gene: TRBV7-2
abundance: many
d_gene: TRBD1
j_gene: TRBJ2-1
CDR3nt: TGTGCCAGCAGCTTAGTAGCGACAGGGGGGTACAATGAGCAGTTCTTC
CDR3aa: CASSLVATGGYNEQFF